This T cell receptor (beta chain) was sequenced for a study of early T cells in non-severe SARS-CoV-2 infection. Across the whole study: Bulk RNA taken from unsorted whole blood was sequenced, leaving chains unpaired.

Individual cDNA molecules received unique molecular identifiers. TCRdb itself ran the 5' RACE reads through MiXCR, one entry per CDR3 protein. The sample carries approximately 49,000 distinct CDR3 sequences, about 10% recorded once. The germline V gene has CDR1 SNHLY and CDR2 FYNNEI. The CDR3 extends over 15 amino acids. V lost 7 bases to trimming and J lost 1 base; unmatched junction nucleotides: 7. The receptor was derived from an adult who was a healthcare worker with PCR-confirmed SARS-CoV-2 infection or an uninfected control (not recorded which). J is TRBJ2-5 and V is TRBV2; 9 bases are a match to TRBD1. The sequencing input was whole blood. The CDR3 sequence: CASIRTGDLQETQYF. CDR3 DNA: TGTGCCAGCATCCGGACAGGGGACCTCCAAGAGACCCAGTACTTC.